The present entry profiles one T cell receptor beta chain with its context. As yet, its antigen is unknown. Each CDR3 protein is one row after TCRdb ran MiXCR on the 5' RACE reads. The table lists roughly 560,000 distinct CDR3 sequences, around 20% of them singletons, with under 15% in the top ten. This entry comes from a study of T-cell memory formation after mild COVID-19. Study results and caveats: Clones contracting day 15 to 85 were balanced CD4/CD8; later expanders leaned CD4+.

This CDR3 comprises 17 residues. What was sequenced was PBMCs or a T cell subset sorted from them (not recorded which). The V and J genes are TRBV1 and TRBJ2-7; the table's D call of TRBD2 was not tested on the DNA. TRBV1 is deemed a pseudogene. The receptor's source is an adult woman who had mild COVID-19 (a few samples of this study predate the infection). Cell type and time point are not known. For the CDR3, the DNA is TGCACCAGCAGCCAAGATAGTAGCGGGAGGACGTCCTACGAGCAGTACTTC. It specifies CTSSQDSSGRTSYEQYF.